The 13 T cell receptor beta chains in this list originate from one sample, sequenced in a study of blood T cell repertoires in COVID-19. Generated by immunoSEQ multiplex PCR, the TCRdb table keeps only in-frame clones and is missing some. This table holds approximately 160,000 clones, roughly 90% found once. The sequenced sample consisted of peripheral blood. Receptor source: a man between 60 and 75 years old with active or convalescent COVID-19.

V usage is TRBV30 and J usage is TRBJ1-2; D is unclear. The length of the CDR3 is 13 residues. Germline V CDR1 and CDR2: GTSNPN, SVGIG (reference sequence). V lost 1 base and J 4 bases, leaving 10 bases between the germline ends. The CDR3 is CAWSGATLYGYTF. The CDR3 nucleotides are TGTGCCTGGAGTGGGGCGACCCTCTATGGCTACACCTTC. Supplemented by reference TRBV30 and TRBJ1-2, the full variable domain reads SQTIHQWPATLVQPVGSPLSLECTVEGTSNPNLYWYRQAAGRGLQLLFYSVGIGQISSEVPQNLSASRPQDRQFILSSKKLLLSDSGFYLCAWSGATLYGYTFGSGTRLTVV.

This chain links TRBV23-1 with TRBJ2-1; 8 bases align to TRBD1. TRBV23-1 is sorted into the ORF group, with uncertain function. Trimming removed 2 bases from V and 1 base from J; junction bases left unmatched: 4. CDR3 length: 16 amino acids. CDR3 nucleotides: TGCGCCAGCAGTCAAGCTCAGGGGGCATCCTACAATGAGCAGTTCTTC. Amino acid sequence: CASSQAQGASYNEQFF.

This chain joins TRBV12-3 or TRBV12-4 and TRBJ2-5, with 8 bases lining up with TRBD1. The CDR3 covers 13 residues. Losses at the gene ends were 6 bases for V and 4 bases for J; bases not matched to a gene: 4. Here the CDR3 reads CASSSTGGETQYF. The DNA of the CDR3 is TGTGCCAGCAGCTCTACAGGGGGAGAGACCCAGTACTTC.

The chain uses TRBV6-5 and TRBJ1-5; D is perhaps TRBD1 (5 bases). The CDR3 is 13 amino acids. CDR1 and CDR2 from the germline V gene are MNHEY and SVGAGI. Trimming removed 6 bases at V and 7 bases at J, with 13 bases between. The CDR3 region has the DNA TGTGCCAGCAGAGCAGGGTCGAACCAGCCCCAGCATTTT. Its translation: CASRAGSNQPQHF.

The CDR3 spells CASKDQGNTEAFF. The CDR3, as DNA: TGTGCCAGCAAGGACCAGGGAAACACTGAAGCTTTCTTT. V gene TRBV12-3 or TRBV12-4 combines with J gene TRBJ1-1; possibly TRBD1 for D (5 bases). The CDR3 is made up of 13 amino acids. The V and J ends lost 7 bases and 2 bases respectively, with 11 bases between them.

The rearrangement uses TRBV7-9 and TRBJ1-1, with D perhaps TRBD1 (6 bases). Trimming cost V 3 bases and J 11 bases, with 13 bases left between them. CDR1 and CDR2 from the germline V gene are SEHNR and FQNEAQ (reference sequence). CDR3 size: 12 residues. CDR3 in DNA: TGTGCCAGCAGCTTGGACAGCCCGGTTGCTTTCTTT. Translation: CASSLDSPVAFF.

This rearrangement joins TRBV20-1 to TRBJ2-7; D ambiguous. Germline V gives CDR1 DFQATT, CDR2 SNEGSKA (reference sequence). V was trimmed by 3 bases and J by 2 bases, leaving 11 bases between them. The CDR3 spans 13 residues. As DNA, the CDR3 is TGCAGTGCTAGTTTGGCGGAGACCTACGAGCAGTACTTC. It yields the protein CSASLAETYEQYF.

The chain combines TRBV2 with TRBJ1-4, with 7 bases identical to TRBD1. The J segment lost 5 bases and the V segment lost 4 bases, leaving 10 bases of the junction unmatched. CDR1 is SNHLY and CDR2 is FYNNEI in the germline V gene. The CDR3 is 16 amino acids. The DNA for the CDR3 is TGTGCCAGCAGTGTTACAGGGGCTCCCAGAAATGAAAAACTGTTTTTT. It yields the protein CASSVTGAPRNEKLFF.

The chain combines TRBV7-9 with TRBJ2-5, with D tentatively TRBD1 (6 bases). Between the trimmed V and J ends, which lost 3 bases and 5 bases, there was a span of 19 bases. The CDR3 covers 16 residues. Germline CDR1 is SEHNR and CDR2 is FQNEAQ (reference sequence). For the CDR3, the DNA is TGTGCCAGCAGCTTCGTTGGGACACCCGCCTTGGAGACCCAGTACTTC. Translation: CASSFVGTPALETQYF.

V usage is TRBV6-5 and J usage is TRBJ2-7; 12 bases align to TRBD2. With 2 bases clipped from V and 4 bases from J, the junction kept 3 bases outside the gene matches. The CDR3 extends over 15 amino acids. Germline values: CDR1 MNHEY, CDR2 SVGAGI. CDR3 in DNA: TGTGCCAGCAGTTACCCGACTAGCGGGAGATACGAGCAGTACTTC. This translates into CASSYPTSGRYEQYF.

The genes are TRBV27 and TRBJ1-1; TRBD1 might be the D (6 bases). Trimming took off 4 bases at V and 0 bases at J, with 12 bases between the two ends. Germline CDR1 and CDR2: MNHEY and SMNVEV (reference sequence). CDR3 length: 15 residues. DNA of the CDR3: TGTGCCAGCAGTTACGGGGGGACAATGAACACTGAAGCTTTCTTT. It yields the protein CASSYGGTMNTEAFF.

V usage is TRBV6-5 and J usage is TRBJ2-7; 8 bases line up with TRBD1. Germline lookup yields CDR1 MNHEY and CDR2 SVGAGI. This CDR3 is built from 14 residues. The trim removed 6 bases at V and 6 bases at J, leaving 10 bases unmatched. This CDR3 reads CASRRTGTGGEQYF. In nucleotides, the CDR3 is TGTGCCAGCAGAAGGACAGGGACGGGTGGCGAGCAGTACTTC.

The CDR3 protein is CASSLVGLAGASAPYEQYF. In DNA, the CDR3 is TGTGCCAGCAGCTTAGTGGGCCTAGCGGGGGCCTCAGCTCCCTACGAGCAGTACTTC. The gene calls are TRBV7-2 and TRBJ2-7; 10 positions match TRBD2. The V segment lost 1 base and the J segment 2 bases; nucleotides outside the gene matches: 14. CDR3 length: 19 residues. The V gene's germline CDR1 is SGHTA and CDR2 FQGNSA.